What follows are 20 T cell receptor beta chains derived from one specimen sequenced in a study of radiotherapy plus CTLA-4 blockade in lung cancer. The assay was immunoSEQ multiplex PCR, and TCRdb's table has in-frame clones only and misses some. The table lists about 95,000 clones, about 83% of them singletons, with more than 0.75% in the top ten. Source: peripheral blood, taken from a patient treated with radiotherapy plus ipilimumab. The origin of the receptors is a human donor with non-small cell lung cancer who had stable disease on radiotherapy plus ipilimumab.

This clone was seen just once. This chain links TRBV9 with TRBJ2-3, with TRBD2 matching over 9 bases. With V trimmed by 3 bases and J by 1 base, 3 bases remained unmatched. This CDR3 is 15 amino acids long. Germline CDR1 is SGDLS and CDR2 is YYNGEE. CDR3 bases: TGTGCCAGCAGCGGGGAGCGGGGGGGCACAGATACGCAGTATTTT. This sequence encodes CASSGERGGTDTQYF.

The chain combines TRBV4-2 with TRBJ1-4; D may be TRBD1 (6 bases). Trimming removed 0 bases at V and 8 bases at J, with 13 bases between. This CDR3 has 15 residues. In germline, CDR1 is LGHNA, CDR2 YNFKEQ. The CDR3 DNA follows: TGTGCCAGCAGCCAAGATGGAGAAGGGGGAGAAAAACTGTTTTTT. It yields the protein CASSQDGEGGEKLFF.

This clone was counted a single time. The CDR3 loop reads CASSPDRALTNEKLFF. As DNA, the CDR3 is TGTGCCAGCTCACCGGACAGGGCGTTAACTAATGAAAAACTGTTTTTT. This chain joins TRBV18 and TRBJ1-4, with TRBD1 matching 8 bases. The CDR3 length is 16 residues. Germline loops: CDR1 KGHSH, CDR2 LQKENI. Trimming cost V 3 bases and J 1 base; bases outside gene matches: 4.

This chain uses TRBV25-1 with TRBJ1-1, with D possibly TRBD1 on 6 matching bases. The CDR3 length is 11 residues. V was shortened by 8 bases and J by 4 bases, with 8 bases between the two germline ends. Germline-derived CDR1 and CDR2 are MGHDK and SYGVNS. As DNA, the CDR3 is TGTGCCAGCGGCAGGGGCACTGAAGCTTTCTTT. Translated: CASGRGTEAFF.

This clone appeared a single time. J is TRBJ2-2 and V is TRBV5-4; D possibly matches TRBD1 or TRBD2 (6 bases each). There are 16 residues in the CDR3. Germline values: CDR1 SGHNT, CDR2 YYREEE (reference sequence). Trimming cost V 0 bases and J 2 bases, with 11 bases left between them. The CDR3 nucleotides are TGTGCCAGCAGCTTGGACGGGGGCCAAAACACCGGGGAGCTGTTTTTT. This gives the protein CASSLDGGQNTGELFF.

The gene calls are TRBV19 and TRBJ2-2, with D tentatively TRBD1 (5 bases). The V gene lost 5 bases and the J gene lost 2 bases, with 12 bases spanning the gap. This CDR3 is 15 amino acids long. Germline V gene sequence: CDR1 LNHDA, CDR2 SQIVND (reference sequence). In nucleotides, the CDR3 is TGTGCCAGTAGTCCTCAGGACACTAACACCGGGGAGCTGTTTTTT. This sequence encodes CASSPQDTNTGELFF. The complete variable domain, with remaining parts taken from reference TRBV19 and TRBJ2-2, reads DGGITQSPKYLFRKEGQNVTLSCEQNLNHDAMYWYRQDPGQGLRLIYYSQIVNDFQKGDIAEGYSVSREKKESFPLTVTSAQKNPTAFYLCASSPQDTNTGELFFGEGSRLTVL.

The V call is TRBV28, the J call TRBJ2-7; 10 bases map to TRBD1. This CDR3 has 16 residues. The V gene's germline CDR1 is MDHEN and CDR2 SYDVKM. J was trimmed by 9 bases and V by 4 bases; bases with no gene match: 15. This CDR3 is CASSSPGTGDSLRQYF. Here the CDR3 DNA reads TGTGCCAGCAGTTCCCCCGGGACAGGGGACTCCTTACGGCAGTACTTC.

CDR3 sequence (DNA): TGTGCCAGCAGCTTATTCGGGGGAGGGGACTATGGCTACACCTTC. It specifies CASSLFGGGDYGYTF. This chain links TRBV7-6 with TRBJ1-2, with D possibly TRBD1 on 5 matching bases. V dropped 2 bases and J dropped 3 bases, with 13 bases sitting between them. CDR1 SGHVS and CDR2 FNYEAQ come from the germline V gene. The CDR3 is made up of 15 amino acids.

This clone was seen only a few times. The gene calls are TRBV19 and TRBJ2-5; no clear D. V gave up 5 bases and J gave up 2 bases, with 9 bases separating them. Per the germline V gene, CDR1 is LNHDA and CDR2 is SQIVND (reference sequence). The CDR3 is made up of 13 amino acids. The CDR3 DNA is TGTGCCAGTAGTGGCTCGGTACAAGAGACCCAGTACTTC. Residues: CASSGSVQETQYF.

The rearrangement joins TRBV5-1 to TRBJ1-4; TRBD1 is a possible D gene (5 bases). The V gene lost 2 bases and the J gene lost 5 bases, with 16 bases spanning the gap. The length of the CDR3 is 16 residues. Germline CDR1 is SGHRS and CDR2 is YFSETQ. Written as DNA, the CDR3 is TGCGCCAGCAGCTTTAACGGGGCAGGGCCGAATGAAAAACTGTTTTTT. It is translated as CASSFNGAGPNEKLFF.

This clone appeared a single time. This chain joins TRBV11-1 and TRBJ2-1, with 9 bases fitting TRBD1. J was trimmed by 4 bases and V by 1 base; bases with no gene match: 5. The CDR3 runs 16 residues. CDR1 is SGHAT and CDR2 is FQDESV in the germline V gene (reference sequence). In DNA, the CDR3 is TGTGCCAGCAGCTTAGAGCTGGGACAGGGATACAATGAGCAGTTCTTC. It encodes CASSLELGQGYNEQFF.

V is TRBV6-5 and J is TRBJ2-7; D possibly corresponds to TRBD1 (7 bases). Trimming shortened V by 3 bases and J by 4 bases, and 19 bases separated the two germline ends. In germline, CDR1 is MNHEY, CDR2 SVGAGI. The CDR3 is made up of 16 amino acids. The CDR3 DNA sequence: TGTGCCAGCAGTTATAAGCAGGGGGGCGCTACTTACGAGCAGTACTTC. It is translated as CASSYKQGGATYEQYF.

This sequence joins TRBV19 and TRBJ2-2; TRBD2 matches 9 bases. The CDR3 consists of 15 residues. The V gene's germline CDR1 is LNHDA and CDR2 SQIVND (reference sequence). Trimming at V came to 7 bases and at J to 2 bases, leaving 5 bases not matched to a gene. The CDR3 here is CASTLLAGNTGELFF. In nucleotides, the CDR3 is TGTGCCAGTACCCTACTAGCGGGCAACACCGGGGAGCTGTTTTTT.

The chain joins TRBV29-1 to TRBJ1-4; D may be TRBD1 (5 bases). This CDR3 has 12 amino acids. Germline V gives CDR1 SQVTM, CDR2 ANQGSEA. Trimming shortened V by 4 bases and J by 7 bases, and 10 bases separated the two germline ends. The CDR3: CSVGDLGEKLFF. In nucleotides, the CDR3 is TGCAGCGTTGGGGACCTGGGTGAAAAACTGTTTTTT.

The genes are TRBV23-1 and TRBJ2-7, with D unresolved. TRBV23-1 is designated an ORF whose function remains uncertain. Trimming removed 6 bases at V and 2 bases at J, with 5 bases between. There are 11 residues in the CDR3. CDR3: CASRPPYEQYF. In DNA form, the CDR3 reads TGCGCCAGCAGACCACCCTACGAGCAGTACTTC.

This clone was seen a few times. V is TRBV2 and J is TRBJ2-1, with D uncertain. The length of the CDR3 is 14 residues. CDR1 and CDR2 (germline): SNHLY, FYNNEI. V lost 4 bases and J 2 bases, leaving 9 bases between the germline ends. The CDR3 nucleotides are TGTGCCAGCAGTGCTAGGGTCCCCTACAATGAGCAGTTCTTC. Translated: CASSARVPYNEQFF. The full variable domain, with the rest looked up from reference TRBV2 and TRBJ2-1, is EPEVTQTPSHQVTQMGQEVILRCVPISNHLYFYWYRQILGQKVEFLVSFYNNEISEKSEIFDDQFSVERPDGSNFTLKIRSTKLEDSAMYFCASSARVPYNEQFFGPGTRLTVL.

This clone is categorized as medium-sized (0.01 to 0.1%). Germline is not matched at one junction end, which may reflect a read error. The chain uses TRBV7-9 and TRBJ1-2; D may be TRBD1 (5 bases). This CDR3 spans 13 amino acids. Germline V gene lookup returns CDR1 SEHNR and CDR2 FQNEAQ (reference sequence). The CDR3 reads CASSPREGAPWAF. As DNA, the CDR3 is TGTGCCAGCAGCCCCCGGGAAGGGGCGCCGTGGGCCTTC.

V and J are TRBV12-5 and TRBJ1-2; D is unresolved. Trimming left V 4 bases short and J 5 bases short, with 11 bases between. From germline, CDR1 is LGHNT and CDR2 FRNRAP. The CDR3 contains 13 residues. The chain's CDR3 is CASGSGPRYGYTF. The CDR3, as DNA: TGTGCTAGTGGTTCCGGGCCCAGGTATGGCTACACCTTC. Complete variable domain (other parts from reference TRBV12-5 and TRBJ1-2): DARVTQTPRHKVTEMGQEVTMRCQPILGHNTVFWYRQTMMQGLELLAYFRNRAPLDDSGMPKDRFSAEMPDATLATLKIQPSEPRDSAVYFCASGSGPRYGYTFGSGTRLTVV.

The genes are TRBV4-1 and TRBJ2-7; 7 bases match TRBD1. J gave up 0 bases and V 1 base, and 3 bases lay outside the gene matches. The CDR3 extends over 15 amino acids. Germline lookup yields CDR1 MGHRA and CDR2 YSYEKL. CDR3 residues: CASSQGQGGSYEQYF. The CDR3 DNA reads TGCGCCAGCAGCCAAGGACAGGGCGGCTCCTACGAGCAGTACTTC.

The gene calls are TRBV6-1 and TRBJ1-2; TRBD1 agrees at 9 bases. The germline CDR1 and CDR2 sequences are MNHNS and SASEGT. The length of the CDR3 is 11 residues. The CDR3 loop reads CAEGQGSGYTF. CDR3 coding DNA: TGTGCTGAGGGACAGGGAAGTGGCTACACCTTC.